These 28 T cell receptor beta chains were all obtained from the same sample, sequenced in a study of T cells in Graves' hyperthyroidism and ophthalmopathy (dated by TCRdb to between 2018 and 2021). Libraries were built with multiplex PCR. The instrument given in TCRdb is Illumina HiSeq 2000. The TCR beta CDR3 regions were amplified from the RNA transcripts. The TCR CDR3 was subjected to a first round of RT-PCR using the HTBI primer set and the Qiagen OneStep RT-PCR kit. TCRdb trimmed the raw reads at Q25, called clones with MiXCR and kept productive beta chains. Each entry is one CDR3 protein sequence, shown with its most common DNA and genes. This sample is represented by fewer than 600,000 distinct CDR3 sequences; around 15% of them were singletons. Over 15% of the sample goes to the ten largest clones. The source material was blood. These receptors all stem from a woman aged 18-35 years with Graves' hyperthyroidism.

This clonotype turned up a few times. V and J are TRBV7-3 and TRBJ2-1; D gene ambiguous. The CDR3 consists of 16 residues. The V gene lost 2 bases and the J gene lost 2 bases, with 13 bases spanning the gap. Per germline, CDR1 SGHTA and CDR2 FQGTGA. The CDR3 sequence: CASSLFWVGTYNEQFF. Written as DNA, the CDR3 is TGTGCCAGCAGCTTATTTTGGGTAGGAACCTACAATGAGCAGTTCTTC.

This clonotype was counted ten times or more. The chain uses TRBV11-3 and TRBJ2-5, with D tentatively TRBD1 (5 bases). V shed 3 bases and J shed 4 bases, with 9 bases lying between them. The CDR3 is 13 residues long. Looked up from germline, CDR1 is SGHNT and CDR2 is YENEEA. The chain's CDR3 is CASSLAGIETQYF. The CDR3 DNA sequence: TGTGCCAGCAGCTTGGCAGGGATAGAGACCCAGTACTTC.

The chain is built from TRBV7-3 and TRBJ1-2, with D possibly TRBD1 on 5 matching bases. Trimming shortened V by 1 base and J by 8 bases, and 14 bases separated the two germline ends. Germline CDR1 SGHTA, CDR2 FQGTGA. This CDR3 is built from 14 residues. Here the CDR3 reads CASSLNAGRNGYTF. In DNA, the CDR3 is TGTGCCAGCAGCTTAAATGCAGGGAGGAACGGCTACACCTTC.

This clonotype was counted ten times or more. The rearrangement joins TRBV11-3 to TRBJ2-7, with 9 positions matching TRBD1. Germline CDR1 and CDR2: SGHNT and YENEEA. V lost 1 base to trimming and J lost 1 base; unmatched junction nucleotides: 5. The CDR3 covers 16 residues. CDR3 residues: CASSLGYRGPSYEQYF. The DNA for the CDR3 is TGTGCCAGCAGCTTAGGATACAGGGGGCCTTCCTACGAGCAGTACTTC. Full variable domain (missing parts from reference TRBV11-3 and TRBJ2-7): EAGVVQSPRYKIIEKKQPVAFWCNPISGHNTLYWYLQNLGQGPELLIRYENEEAVDDSQLPKDRFSAERLKGVDSTLKIQPAELGDSAVYLCASSLGYRGPSYEQYFGPGTRLTVT.

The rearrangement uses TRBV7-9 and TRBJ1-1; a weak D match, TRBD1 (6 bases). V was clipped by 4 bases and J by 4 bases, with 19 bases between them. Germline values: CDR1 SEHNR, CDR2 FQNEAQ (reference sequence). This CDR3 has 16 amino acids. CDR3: CASSYYLGHQSTEAFF. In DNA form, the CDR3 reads TGTGCCAGCAGCTATTACTTGGGACACCAGAGCACTGAAGCTTTCTTT.

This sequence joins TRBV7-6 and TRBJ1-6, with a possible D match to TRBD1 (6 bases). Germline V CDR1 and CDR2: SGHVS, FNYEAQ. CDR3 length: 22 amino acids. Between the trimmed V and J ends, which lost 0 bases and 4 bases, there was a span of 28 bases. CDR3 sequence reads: CASSLAPWRGQGNGGYNSPLHF. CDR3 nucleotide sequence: TGTGCCAGCAGCTTAGCGCCCTGGAGGGGTCAGGGGAACGGGGGTTATAATTCACCCCTCCACTTT.

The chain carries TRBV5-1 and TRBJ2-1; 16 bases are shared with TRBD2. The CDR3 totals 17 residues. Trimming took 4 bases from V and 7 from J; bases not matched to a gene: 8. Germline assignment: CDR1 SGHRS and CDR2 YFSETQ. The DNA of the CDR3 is TGCGCCAGCAGCCCAGCGGGACTAGCGGGAGGGCGGAATGAGCAGTTCTTC. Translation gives CASSPAGLAGGRNEQFF. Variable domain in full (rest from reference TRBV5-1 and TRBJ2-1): KAGVTQTPRYLIKTRGQQVTLSCSPISGHRSVSWYQQTPGQGLQFLFEYFSETQRNKGNFPGRFSGRQFSNSRSEMNVSTLELGDSALYLCASSPAGLAGGRNEQFFGPGTRLTVL.

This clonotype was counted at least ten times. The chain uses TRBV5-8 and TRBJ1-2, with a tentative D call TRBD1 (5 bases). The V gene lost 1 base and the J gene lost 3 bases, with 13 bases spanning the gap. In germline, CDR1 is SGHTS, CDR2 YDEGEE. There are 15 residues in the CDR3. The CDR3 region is CASSLRRGKDYGYTF. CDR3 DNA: TGTGCCAGCAGCTTGAGGCGGGGGAAGGACTATGGCTACACCTTC.

CDR3 sequence reads: CASSTGGAYEQYF. The CDR3 coding sequence is TGTGCCAGCAGTACAGGGGGCGCCTACGAGCAGTACTTC. V is TRBV2 and J is TRBJ2-7; 9 positions agree with TRBD1. The CDR3 is 13 amino acids. Germline values: CDR1 SNHLY, CDR2 FYNNEI. The V segment lost 5 bases and the J segment 2 bases; nucleotides outside the gene matches: 1.

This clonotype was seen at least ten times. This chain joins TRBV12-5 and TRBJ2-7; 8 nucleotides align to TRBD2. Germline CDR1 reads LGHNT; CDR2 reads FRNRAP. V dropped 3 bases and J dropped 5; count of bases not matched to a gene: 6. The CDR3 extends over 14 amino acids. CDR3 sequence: CASGFGAGVDEQYF. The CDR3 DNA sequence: TGTGCTAGTGGTTTCGGAGCGGGAGTCGACGAGCAGTACTTC.

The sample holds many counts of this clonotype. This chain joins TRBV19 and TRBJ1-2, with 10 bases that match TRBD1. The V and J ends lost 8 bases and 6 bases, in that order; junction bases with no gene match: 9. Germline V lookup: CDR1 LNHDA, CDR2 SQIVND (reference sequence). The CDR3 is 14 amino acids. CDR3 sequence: CASGYDRGHHGYTF. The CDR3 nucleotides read TGTGCCAGTGGCTACGACAGGGGGCATCATGGCTACACCTTC.

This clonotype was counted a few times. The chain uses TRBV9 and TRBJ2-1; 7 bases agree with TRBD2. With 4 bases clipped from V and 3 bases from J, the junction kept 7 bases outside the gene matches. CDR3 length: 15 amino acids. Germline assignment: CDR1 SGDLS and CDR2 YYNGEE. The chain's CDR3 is CASSMRDYYYNEQFF. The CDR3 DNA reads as TGTGCCAGCAGCATGAGGGACTATTACTACAATGAGCAGTTCTTC. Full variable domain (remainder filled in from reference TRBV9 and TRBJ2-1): DSGVTQTPKHLITATGQRVTLRCSPRSGDLSVYWYQQSLDQGLQFLIQYYNGEERAKGNILERFSAQQFPDLHSELNLSSLELGDSALYFCASSMRDYYYNEQFFGPGTRLTVL.

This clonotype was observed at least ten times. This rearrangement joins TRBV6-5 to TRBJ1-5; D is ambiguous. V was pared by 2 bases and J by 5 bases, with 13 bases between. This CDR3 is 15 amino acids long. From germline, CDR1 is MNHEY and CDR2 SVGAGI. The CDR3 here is CASSYETKEDQPQHF. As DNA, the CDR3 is TGTGCCAGCAGTTACGAGACAAAGGAGGATCAGCCCCAGCATTTT.

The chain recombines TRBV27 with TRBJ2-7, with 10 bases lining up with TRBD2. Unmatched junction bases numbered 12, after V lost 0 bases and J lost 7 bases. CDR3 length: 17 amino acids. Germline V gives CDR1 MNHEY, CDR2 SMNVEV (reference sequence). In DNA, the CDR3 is TGTGCCAGCAGTTTATCTGTAGCGGGAGGCCAATACAATGAGCAGTACTTC. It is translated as CASSLSVAGGQYNEQYF.

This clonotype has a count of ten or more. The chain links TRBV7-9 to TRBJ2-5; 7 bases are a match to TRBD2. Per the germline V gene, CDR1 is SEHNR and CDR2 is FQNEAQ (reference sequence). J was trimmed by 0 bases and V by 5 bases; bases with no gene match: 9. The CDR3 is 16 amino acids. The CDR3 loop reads CASSARTSSYQETQYF. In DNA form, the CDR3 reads TGTGCCAGCAGCGCCCGGACTAGTTCGTACCAAGAGACCCAGTACTTC.

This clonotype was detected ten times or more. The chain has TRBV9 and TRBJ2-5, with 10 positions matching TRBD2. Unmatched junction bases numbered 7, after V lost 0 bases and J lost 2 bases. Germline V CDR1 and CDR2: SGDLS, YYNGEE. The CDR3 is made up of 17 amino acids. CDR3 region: CASSVDVGTSVQETQYF. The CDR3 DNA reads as TGTGCCAGCAGCGTAGACGTCGGGACTAGCGTTCAAGAGACCCAGTACTTC.

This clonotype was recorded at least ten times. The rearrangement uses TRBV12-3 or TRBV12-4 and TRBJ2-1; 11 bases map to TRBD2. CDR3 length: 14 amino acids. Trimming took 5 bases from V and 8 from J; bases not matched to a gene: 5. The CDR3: CASSGSGRVYEQFF. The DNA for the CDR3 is TGTGCCAGCAGTGGTAGCGGGAGGGTATATGAGCAGTTCTTC.

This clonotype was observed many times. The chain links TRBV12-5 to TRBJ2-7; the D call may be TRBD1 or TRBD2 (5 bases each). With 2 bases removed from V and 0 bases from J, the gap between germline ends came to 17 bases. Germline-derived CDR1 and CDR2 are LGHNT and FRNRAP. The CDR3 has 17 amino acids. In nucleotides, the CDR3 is TGTGCTAGTGGTTTGCCCTCCCGGGACCGTCGCTCCTACGAGCAGTACTTC. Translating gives CASGLPSRDRRSYEQYF.

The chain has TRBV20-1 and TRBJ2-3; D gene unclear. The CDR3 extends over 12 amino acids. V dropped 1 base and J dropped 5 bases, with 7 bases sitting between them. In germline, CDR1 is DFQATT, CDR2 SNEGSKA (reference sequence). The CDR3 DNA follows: TGCAGTGCTAGAGTCACGGTAGATACGCAGTATTTT. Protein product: CSARVTVDTQYF.

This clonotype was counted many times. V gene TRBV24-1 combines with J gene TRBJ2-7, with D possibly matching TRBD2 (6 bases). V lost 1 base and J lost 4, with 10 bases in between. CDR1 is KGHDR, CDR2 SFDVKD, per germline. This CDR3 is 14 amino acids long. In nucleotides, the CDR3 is TGTGCCACCAGTGATTTACACGGGAGTTACGAGCAGTACGTC. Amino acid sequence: CATSDLHGSYEQYV.

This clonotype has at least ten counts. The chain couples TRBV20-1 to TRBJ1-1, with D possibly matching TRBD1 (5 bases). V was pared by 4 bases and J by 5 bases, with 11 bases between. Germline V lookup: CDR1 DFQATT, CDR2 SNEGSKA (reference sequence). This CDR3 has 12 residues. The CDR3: CSAMRGRTEAFF. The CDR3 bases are TGCAGTGCTATGCGGGGCAGGACTGAAGCTTTCTTT.

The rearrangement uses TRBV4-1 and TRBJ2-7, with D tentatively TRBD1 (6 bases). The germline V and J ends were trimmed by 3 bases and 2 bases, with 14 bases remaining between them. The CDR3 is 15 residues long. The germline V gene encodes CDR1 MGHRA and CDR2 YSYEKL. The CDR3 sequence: CASSQVRGSTYEQYF. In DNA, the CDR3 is TGCGCCAGCAGCCAGGTCAGGGGATCGACCTACGAGCAGTACTTC.

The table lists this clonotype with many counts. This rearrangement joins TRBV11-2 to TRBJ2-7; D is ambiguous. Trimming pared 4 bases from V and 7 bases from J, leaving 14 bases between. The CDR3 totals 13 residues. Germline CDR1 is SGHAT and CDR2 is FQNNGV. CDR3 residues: CASSSRSPPEQYF. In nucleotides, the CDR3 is TGTGCCAGCAGCTCCCGGAGCCCCCCGGAGCAGTACTTC.

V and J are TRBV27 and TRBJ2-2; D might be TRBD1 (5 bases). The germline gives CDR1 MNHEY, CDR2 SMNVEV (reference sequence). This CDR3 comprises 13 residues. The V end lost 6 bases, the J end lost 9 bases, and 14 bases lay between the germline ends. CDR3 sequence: CASRLQVSRELFF. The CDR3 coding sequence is TGTGCCAGCAGATTACAGGTTAGCCGGGAGCTGTTTTTT.

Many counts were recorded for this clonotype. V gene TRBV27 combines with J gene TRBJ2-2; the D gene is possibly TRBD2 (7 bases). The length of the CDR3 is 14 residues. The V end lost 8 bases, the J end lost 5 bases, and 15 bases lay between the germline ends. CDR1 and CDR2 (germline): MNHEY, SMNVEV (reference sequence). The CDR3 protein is CASGRGRETGELFF. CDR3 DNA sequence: TGTGCCAGCGGGAGGGGGAGAGAGACCGGGGAGCTGTTTTTT.

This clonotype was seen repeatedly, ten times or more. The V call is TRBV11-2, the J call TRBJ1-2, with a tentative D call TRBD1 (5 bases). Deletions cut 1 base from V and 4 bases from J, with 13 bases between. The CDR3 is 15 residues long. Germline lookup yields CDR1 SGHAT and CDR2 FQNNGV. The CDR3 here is CASSLADGAFYGYTF. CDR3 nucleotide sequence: TGTGCCAGCAGCTTAGCGGACGGGGCGTTCTATGGCTACACCTTC.

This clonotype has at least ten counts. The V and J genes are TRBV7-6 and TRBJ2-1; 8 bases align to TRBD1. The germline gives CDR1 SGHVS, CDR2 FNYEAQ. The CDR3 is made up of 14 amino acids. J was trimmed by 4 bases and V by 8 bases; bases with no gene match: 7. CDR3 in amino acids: CASSGTGPYNEQFF. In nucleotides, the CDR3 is TGTGCCAGCTCCGGGACAGGCCCTTACAATGAGCAGTTCTTC.

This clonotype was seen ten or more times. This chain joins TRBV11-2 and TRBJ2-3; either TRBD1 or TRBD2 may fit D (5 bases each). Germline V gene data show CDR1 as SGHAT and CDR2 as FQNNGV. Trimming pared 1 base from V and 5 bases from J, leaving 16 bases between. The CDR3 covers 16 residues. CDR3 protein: CASSLVSGTFGDTQYF. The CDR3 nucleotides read TGTGCCAGCAGCTTAGTTTCCGGGACCTTCGGAGATACGCAGTATTTT.